This T cell receptor beta chain was sequenced during a study of STAT5B mutations in CD4+ large granular lymphocyte leukemia. Germline CDR1 is SGHTA and CDR2 is FQGTGA. J was trimmed by 1 base and V by 5 bases; bases with no gene match: 10. CDR3 length: 18 residues. Generated by immunoSEQ multiplex PCR, the TCRdb table keeps only in-frame clones and is missing some. The sample has 40,000 to 45,000 clones, approximately 88% seen once; the top ten hold approximately 0.32%. Findings of the study overall: Main leukemic clonotypes were patient-specific, but roughly 25% appeared at low frequency elsewhere. Patient CD4-sorted repertoires looked more clonal than healthy CD4+ repertoires, even without putative leukemic clones. Top patient clones used TRBV06 genes more often: 8/27 versus 2/35 in controls. The CD4+ versus CD8+ T-LGLL clonality difference may reflect limited sample size.

On this clone itself: As yet, its antigen is unknown.

Sequencing was carried out using CD4+ T cells from blood buffy coats. The chain links TRBV7-3 to TRBJ2-3, with 12 bases aligning to TRBD2. The clonotype originates from a human donor in good health. In DNA, the CDR3 is TGTGCCAGCAGCCTCGGGCTAGCGGGGGGGCACGGCACAGATACGCAGTATTTT. It yields the protein CASSLGLAGGHGTDTQYF.